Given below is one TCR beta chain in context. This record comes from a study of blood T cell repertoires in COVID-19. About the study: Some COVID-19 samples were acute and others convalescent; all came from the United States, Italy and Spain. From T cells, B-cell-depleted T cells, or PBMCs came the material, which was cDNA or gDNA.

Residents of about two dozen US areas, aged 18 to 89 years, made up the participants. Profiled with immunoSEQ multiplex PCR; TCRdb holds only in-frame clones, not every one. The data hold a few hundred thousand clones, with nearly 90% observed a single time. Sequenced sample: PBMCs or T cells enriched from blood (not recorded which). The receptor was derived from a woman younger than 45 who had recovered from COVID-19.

CDR3 DNA: TGTGCCAGCAGCTGGGCAGGGGGGCCCGCCTATGGCTACACCTTC. This encodes CASSWAGGPAYGYTF. The chain uses TRBV9 and TRBJ1-2; 7 positions agree with TRBD1. Germline V gene data show CDR1 as SGDLS and CDR2 as YYNGEE. V was clipped by 4 bases and J by 4 bases; unmatched bases: 10. CDR3 length equals 15 residues.